Each of the 5 T cell receptor beta chains below was sequenced from the same sample in a study of blood T cell repertoires in COVID-19. Assay: immunoSEQ multiplex PCR; the TCRdb copy retains only in-frame clones and omits some. The repertoire has about 270,000 clones, approximately 86% of them found once; the top ten carry approximately 2.5%. Material for sequencing was PBMCs or T cells enriched from blood (not recorded which). The receptors shown here come from a woman aged 18 to 35 who had recovered from COVID-19.

The V and J genes are TRBV2 and TRBJ1-1; 8 nucleotides line up with TRBD1. Trimming removed 6 bases from V and 6 bases from J; junction bases left unmatched: 9. From germline, CDR1 is SNHLY and CDR2 FYNNEI. CDR3 length equals 14 residues. The CDR3 spells CASRGIRGRAEAFF. The CDR3 DNA follows: TGTGCCAGCAGGGGAATCAGGGGGCGAGCTGAAGCTTTCTTT.

This chain connects TRBV7-8 to TRBJ2-1, with TRBD2 matching over 12 bases. Unmatched junction bases numbered 10, after V lost 1 base and J lost 0 bases. Germline CDR1 is SGHVS and CDR2 is FQNEAQ. This CDR3 has 20 amino acids. This CDR3 reads CASSLVRIRTSGASYNEQFF. CDR3 nucleotides: TGTGCCAGCAGCTTAGTCAGAATACGGACTAGCGGGGCCTCCTACAATGAGCAGTTCTTC.

This clone occurred once. The V and J genes are TRBV10-3 and TRBJ2-7, with 13 bases lining up with TRBD2. J gave up 1 base and V 2 bases, and 8 bases lay outside the gene matches. Per the germline V gene, CDR1 is ENHRY and CDR2 is SYGVKD. CDR3 size: 18 residues. The CDR3 DNA sequence: TGTGCCATCAGTGAGCCTCGTGGGACTAGCGGGAAGTCCTACGAGCAGTACTTC. It encodes CAISEPRGTSGKSYEQYF.

The chain carries TRBV28 and TRBJ1-1; 7 nucleotides agree with TRBD1. The germline V gene encodes CDR1 MDHEN and CDR2 SYDVKM. V trimming: 6 bases; J trimming: 1 base; junction bases outside the gene matches: 2. The CDR3 sequence is 13 residues long. Written as DNA, the CDR3 is TGTGCCAGCAGAGACAGGGCGAACACTGAAGCTTTCTTT. It encodes CASRDRANTEAFF. The full variable domain, completed using reference TRBV28 and TRBJ1-1, is DVKVTQSSRYLVKRTGEKVFLECVQDMDHENMFWYRQDPGLGLRLIYFSYDVKMKEKGDIPEGYSVSREKKERFSLILESASTNQTSMYLCASRDRANTEAFFGQGTRLTVV.

CDR3 sequence reads: CASSQAALENTEAFF. The DNA of the CDR3 is TGTGCCAGCAGCCAAGCCGCCCTAGAAAACACTGAAGCTTTCTTT. The V and J genes are TRBV3-1 (or the pseudogene TRBV3-2) and TRBJ1-1; D remains ambiguous. Trimming shortened V by 1 base and J by 2 bases, and 11 bases separated the two germline ends. Germline lookup yields CDR1 LGHDT and CDR2 YNNKEL (reference sequence). This CDR3 comprises 15 residues.